This paragraph reports one T cell receptor (beta chain). Losses at the gene ends were 6 bases for V and 7 bases for J; bases not matched to a gene: 12. The germline V gene encodes CDR1 MNHNY and CDR2 SVGAGI (reference sequence). This CDR3 contains 15 residues. Produced via immunoSEQ multiplex PCR; TCRdb's table is partial and in-frame only. The sample lists 130,000 or so clones, 84% occurring once. These data originate in a study of blood T cell repertoires in COVID-19. What was sequenced was peripheral blood. The gene calls are TRBV6-6 and TRBJ1-1; 9 bases map to TRBD1. The TCR comes from a woman aged 55 to 70 with acute or convalescent COVID-19. The CDR3 here is CASREPQGARVEAFF. In nucleotides, the CDR3 is TGTGCCAGCAGAGAACCACAGGGGGCGCGGGTTGAAGCTTTCTTT.